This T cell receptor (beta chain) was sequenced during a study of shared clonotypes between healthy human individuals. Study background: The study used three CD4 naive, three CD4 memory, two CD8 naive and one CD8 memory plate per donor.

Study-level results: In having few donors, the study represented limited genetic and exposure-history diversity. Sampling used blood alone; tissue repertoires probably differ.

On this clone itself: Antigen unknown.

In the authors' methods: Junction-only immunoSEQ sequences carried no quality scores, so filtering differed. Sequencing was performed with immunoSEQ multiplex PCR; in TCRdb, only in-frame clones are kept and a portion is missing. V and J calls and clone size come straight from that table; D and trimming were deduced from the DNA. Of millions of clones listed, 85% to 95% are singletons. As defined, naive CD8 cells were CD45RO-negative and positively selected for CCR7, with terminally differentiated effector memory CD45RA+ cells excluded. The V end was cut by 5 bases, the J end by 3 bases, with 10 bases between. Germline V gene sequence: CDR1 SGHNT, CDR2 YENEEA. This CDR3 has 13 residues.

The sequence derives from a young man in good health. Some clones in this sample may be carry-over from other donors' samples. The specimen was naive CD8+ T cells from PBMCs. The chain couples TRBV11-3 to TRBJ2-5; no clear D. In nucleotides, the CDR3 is TGTGCCAGCAGCGCCCGACACAAAGAGACCCAGTACTTC. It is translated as CASSARHKETQYF.